These 20 T cell receptor beta chains were all obtained from the same sample, sequenced in a study of low-dose radiotherapy and immunotherapy resistance in tumors. Indicated time point: before trial treatment. TRAV and TRBV primers primed cDNA for both TCRalpha and TCRbeta. TCR amplification ran roughly 20 PCR cycles using constant-region and V-primer adapter primers. MiXCR, applied by TCRdb to the reads, yields one record per CDR3 protein. The sample has about 89,000 distinct CDR3 sequences, around 9.2% seen once; the top ten hold around 1%. This sample comprised PBMCs, obtained before treatment. The receptors were gathered from a male donor with prostate cancer.

This clonotype was counted ten times or more. The genes are TRBV25-1 and TRBJ1-6; 8 bases line up with TRBD1. V shed 1 base and J 5 bases; nucleotides not matched to a gene: 1. There are 15 residues in the CDR3. The V gene's germline CDR1 is MGHDK and CDR2 SYGVNS. CDR3 in amino acids: CASSEWGQDNSPLHF. The CDR3 DNA is TGTGCCAGCAGTGAATGGGGACAGGATAATTCACCCCTCCACTTT.

This rearrangement joins TRBV2 to TRBJ2-7; 10 bases agree with TRBD2. Trimming removed 5 bases from V and 1 base from J; junction bases left unmatched: 5. CDR1 and CDR2 from the germline V gene are SNHLY and FYNNEI. This CDR3 region has 15 residues. This CDR3 reads CASSPTSGYSYEQYF. The DNA of the CDR3 is TGTGCCAGCAGTCCGACTAGCGGGTATTCCTACGAGCAGTACTTC.

This clonotype was detected ten times or more. The chain links TRBV2 to TRBJ2-3; tentative D call: TRBD2 (6 bases). Germline lookup yields CDR1 SNHLY and CDR2 FYNNEI. Trimming took off 4 bases at V and 1 base at J, with 12 bases between the two ends. The CDR3 runs to 15 residues. This CDR3 reads CASSVPGGGTDTQYF. The DNA for the CDR3 is TGTGCCAGCAGTGTACCAGGAGGGGGCACAGATACGCAGTATTTT.

This clonotype was seen at least ten times. This sequence joins TRBV5-6 and TRBJ2-1, with D uncertain. CDR1 is SGHDT and CDR2 is YYEEEE in the germline V gene. The CDR3 extends over 12 amino acids. The V end lost 7 bases, the J end lost 2 bases, and 7 bases lay between the germline ends. The CDR3 DNA is TGTGCCAGCGGGATGCCCTACAATGAGCAGTTCTTC. Protein: CASGMPYNEQFF.

This clonotype was seen repeatedly, ten times or more. V gene TRBV7-2 combines with J gene TRBJ2-5; no definite D call. V lost 1 base and J lost 5, with 17 bases in between. This CDR3 spans 16 amino acids. Germline loops: CDR1 SGHTA, CDR2 FQGNSA. The DNA of the CDR3 is TGTGCCAGCAGCTTAGATGTAGGGCTGTACGGTGAGACCCAGTACTTC. The encoded protein is CASSLDVGLYGETQYF.

This clonotype was detected many times. The genes are TRBV7-2 and TRBJ2-4; 9 positions agree with TRBD2. The junction had 9 bases not matched to a gene; V was cut back by 5 bases and J by 10 bases. CDR3 length equals 14 residues. Germline loops: CDR1 SGHTA, CDR2 FQGNSA. The CDR3 DNA reads TGTGCCAGCAGCAAAGGACTAGCGACGGAAATTCAGTACTTC. This gives the protein CASSKGLATEIQYF.

This clonotype was counted ten times or more. This rearrangement joins TRBV18 to TRBJ1-5, with D hard to call. This CDR3 region has 13 residues. Germline V gives CDR1 KGHSH, CDR2 LQKENI. V was clipped by 2 bases and J by 5 bases, with 7 bases between them. The CDR3 DNA reads as TGTGCCAGCTCACCAAGTAGGGATCAGCCCCAGCATTTT. Residues: CASSPSRDQPQHF.

This clonotype came up many times. This chain joins TRBV5-1 and TRBJ2-2, with 11 bases matching TRBD2. This CDR3 is 14 amino acids long. V was clipped by 8 bases and J by 1 base; unmatched bases: 1. CDR1 and CDR2 from the germline V gene are SGHRS and YFSETQ. CDR3 protein: CASTSGRNTGELFF. Here the CDR3 DNA reads TGCGCCAGTACTAGCGGGAGGAACACCGGGGAGCTGTTTTTT.

Many counts were recorded for this clonotype. The gene calls are TRBV5-1 and TRBJ2-7; TRBD1 might be the D (6 bases). The germline CDR1 and CDR2 sequences are SGHRS and YFSETQ. The CDR3 is made up of 13 amino acids. Between the trimmed V and J ends, which lost 6 bases and 2 bases, there was a span of 12 bases. CDR3 sequence (DNA): TGCGCCAGCAACCTGGACAGCGCCTACGAGCAGTACTTC. Translation gives CASNLDSAYEQYF.

This clonotype has at least ten counts. V gene TRBV7-9 combines with J gene TRBJ2-7; D gene unclear. The V gene lost 3 bases and the J gene lost 4 bases, with 10 bases spanning the gap. This CDR3 has 13 residues. The germline gives CDR1 SEHNR, CDR2 FQNEAQ (reference sequence). CDR3 region: CASSFPDGYEQYF. The CDR3 DNA sequence: TGTGCCAGCAGCTTCCCGGACGGGTACGAGCAGTACTTC.

This clonotype was seen at least ten times. This chain links TRBV9 with TRBJ2-6; 10 bases fit TRBD1. After removal of 3 bases from V and 0 bases from J, the junction contained 6 bases not matched to a gene. The CDR3 has 18 residues. Germline V CDR1 and CDR2: SGDLS, YYNGEE. CDR3 sequence reads: CASSGGQGVYSGANVLTF. CDR3 DNA sequence: TGTGCCAGCAGCGGTGGACAGGGGGTATACTCTGGGGCCAACGTCCTGACTTTC.

There are many counts of this clonotype. V gene TRBV7-2 combines with J gene TRBJ2-7; D gene ambiguous. This CDR3 is built from 13 residues. V lost 5 bases to trimming and J lost 4 bases, with 12 bases between them. Germline values: CDR1 SGHTA, CDR2 FQGNSA. The CDR3 sequence: CASSNPSGYEQYF. DNA for the CDR3: TGTGCCAGCAGCAACCCCTCAGGATACGAGCAGTACTTC.

This clonotype showed up many times. The chain combines TRBV7-2 with TRBJ2-7; the match to TRBD1 covers 10 bases. V gave up 4 bases and J gave up 4 bases; unmatched junction bases: 4. The CDR3 runs 14 residues. The germline CDR1 and CDR2 sequences are SGHTA and FQGNSA. The CDR3 loop is CASSSPDRGYEQYF. CDR3 DNA sequence: TGTGCCAGCAGCTCCCCGGACAGGGGGTACGAGCAGTACTTC.

This clonotype was seen repeatedly, ten times or more. The chain uses TRBV4-1 and TRBJ2-6; D is undetermined. Per the germline V gene, CDR1 is MGHRA and CDR2 is YSYEKL. Trimming stripped 4 bases from V and 0 bases from J, with 16 bases between. The CDR3 is 18 amino acids. In DNA form, the CDR3 reads TGCGCCAGCAGCCGTGTCTTGGCACAAAACTCTGGGGCCAACGTCCTGACTTTC. It translates to CASSRVLAQNSGANVLTF.

At least ten counts were recorded for this clonotype. The rearrangement links TRBV28 to TRBJ2-4; D gene unclear. V dropped 7 bases and J dropped 6 bases, with 16 bases sitting between them. The germline gives CDR1 MDHEN, CDR2 SYDVKM. The CDR3 runs 14 residues. CDR3 in amino acids: CASTSPQRRNIQYF. DNA for the CDR3: TGTGCCAGCACCTCCCCTCAGCGACGAAACATTCAGTACTTC.

This clonotype was seen many times. The V and J genes are TRBV20-1 and TRBJ2-1, with unresolved D. The CDR3 is made up of 14 amino acids. The V end lost 5 bases, the J end lost 6 bases, and 17 bases lay between the germline ends. From germline, CDR1 is DFQATT and CDR2 SNEGSKA (reference sequence). The CDR3 nucleotides read TGCAGTGCTGCGGTGGTCTTAAACTCCAATGAGCAGTTCTTC. This translates into CSAAVVLNSNEQFF.

The table lists this clonotype with many counts. The chain recombines TRBV6-2 or TRBV6-3 with TRBJ2-7, with 8 bases that match TRBD2. The CDR3 totals 15 residues. The germline V gene has CDR1 MNHEY and CDR2 SVGEGT. With 4 bases clipped from V and 4 bases from J, the junction kept 9 bases outside the gene matches. As DNA, the CDR3 is TGTGCCAGCAGTTCTGTGATAGCGGGGCTTTACGAGCAGTACTTC. As protein: CASSSVIAGLYEQYF.

The rearrangement joins TRBV27 to TRBJ2-5; 7 bases are shared with TRBD2. Trimming removed 4 bases from V and 2 bases from J; junction bases left unmatched: 4. From germline, CDR1 is MNHEY and CDR2 SMNVEV (reference sequence). CDR3 size: 14 residues. The CDR3 is CASSSLGGQETQYF. CDR3 coding DNA: TGTGCCAGCAGTTCCCTGGGAGGGCAAGAGACCCAGTACTTC.

This clonotype showed up many times. This chain links TRBV28 with TRBJ2-7, with 11 bases lining up with TRBD2. V was clipped by 7 bases and J by 4 bases; unmatched bases: 6. CDR3 size: 14 residues. The germline V gene encodes CDR1 MDHEN and CDR2 SYDVKM. CDR3 protein: CASNPPSGRYEQYF. The CDR3 DNA sequence: TGTGCCAGCAATCCCCCTAGCGGGAGGTACGAGCAGTACTTC.

There are many counts of this clonotype. V is TRBV18 and J is TRBJ2-7; D is perhaps TRBD1 or TRBD2 (7 bases each). Germline-derived CDR1 and CDR2 are KGHSH and LQKENI. V was shortened by 2 bases and J by 2 bases, with 10 bases between the two germline ends. The CDR3 sequence is 14 residues long. CDR3 nucleotide sequence: TGTGCCAGCTCACCAGGGAGGGGGCCCTACGAGCAGTACTTC. It codes for CASSPGRGPYEQYF.